The clone carrying this T cell receptor (beta chain) was recorded only once. The CDR3 length is 18 residues. CDR1 is SGHNT and CDR2 is YYREEE in the germline V gene (reference sequence). V dropped 0 bases and J dropped 1; count of bases not matched to a gene: 5. Healthy bone marrow donors made up the donors. The sample belongs to a study of cytomegalovirus exposure and HLA in healthy donors. The PCR employed 60 Vbeta primers together with 13 Jbeta primers. The table came from immunoSEQ multiplex PCR; TCRdb's copy has only in-frame clones and leaves some out. The table has 180,000 or so clones, 65% to 85% seen once; the top ten hold about 1.3%.

This receptor was identified in a girl aged 10-17 years in good health and CMV-seropositive. The chain recombines TRBV5-4 with TRBJ2-6; 9 nucleotides align to TRBD1. Sample: PBMCs. DNA of the CDR3: TGTGCCAGCAGCTTGGAAGGGACAGGGAGGTCTGGGGCCAACGTCCTGACTTTC. Protein sequence: CASSLEGTGRSGANVLTF.